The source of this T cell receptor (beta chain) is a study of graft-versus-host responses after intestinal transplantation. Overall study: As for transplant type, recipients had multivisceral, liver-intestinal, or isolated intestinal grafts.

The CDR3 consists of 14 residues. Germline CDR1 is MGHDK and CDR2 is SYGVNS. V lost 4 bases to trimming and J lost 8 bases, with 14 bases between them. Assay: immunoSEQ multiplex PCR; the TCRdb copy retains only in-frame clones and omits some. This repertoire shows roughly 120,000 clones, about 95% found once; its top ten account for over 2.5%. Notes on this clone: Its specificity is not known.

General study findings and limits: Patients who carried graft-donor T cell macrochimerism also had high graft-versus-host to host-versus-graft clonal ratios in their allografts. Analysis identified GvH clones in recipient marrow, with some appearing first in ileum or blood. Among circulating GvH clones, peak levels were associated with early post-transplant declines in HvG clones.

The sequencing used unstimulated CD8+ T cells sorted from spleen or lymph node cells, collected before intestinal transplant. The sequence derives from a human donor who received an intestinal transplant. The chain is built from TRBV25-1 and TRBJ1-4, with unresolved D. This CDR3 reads CASSAHLVEEKLFF. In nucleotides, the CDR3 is TGTGCCAGCAGTGCTCACCTAGTTGAGGAAAAACTGTTTTTT.